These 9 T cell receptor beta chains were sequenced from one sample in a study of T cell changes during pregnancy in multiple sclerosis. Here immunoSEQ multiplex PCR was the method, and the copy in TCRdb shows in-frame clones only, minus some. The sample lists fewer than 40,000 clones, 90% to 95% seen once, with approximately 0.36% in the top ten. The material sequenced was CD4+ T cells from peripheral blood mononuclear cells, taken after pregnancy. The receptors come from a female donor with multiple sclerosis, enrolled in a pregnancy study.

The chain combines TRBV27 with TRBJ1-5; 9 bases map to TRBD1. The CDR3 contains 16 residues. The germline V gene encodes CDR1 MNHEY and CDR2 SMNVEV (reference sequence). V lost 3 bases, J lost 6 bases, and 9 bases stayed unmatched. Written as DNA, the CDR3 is TGTGCCAGCAGTTTTCTTACAGGGGGCGCGGGTCAGCCCCAGCATTTT. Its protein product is CASSFLTGGAGQPQHF.

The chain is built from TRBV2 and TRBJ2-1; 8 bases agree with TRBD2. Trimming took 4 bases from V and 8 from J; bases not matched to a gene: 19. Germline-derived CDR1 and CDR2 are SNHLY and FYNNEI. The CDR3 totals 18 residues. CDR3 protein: CASSVARGGPGSIDEQFF. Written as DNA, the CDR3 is TGTGCCAGCAGTGTCGCTCGGGGGGGCCCGGGGAGTATCGATGAGCAGTTCTTC.

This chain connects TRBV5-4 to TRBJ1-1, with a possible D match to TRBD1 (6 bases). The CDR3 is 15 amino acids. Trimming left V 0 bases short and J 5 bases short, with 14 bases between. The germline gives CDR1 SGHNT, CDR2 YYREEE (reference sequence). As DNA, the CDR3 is TGTGCCAGCAGCTTGGCCGGGAGGGGGTTGACTGAAGCTTTCTTT. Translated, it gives CASSLAGRGLTEAFF. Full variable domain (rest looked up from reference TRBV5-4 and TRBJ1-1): ETGVTQSPTHLIKTRGQQVTLRCSSQSGHNTVSWYQQALGQGPQFIFQYYREEENGRGNFPPRFSGLQFPNYSSELNVNALELDDSALYLCASSLAGRGLTEAFFGQGTRLTVV.

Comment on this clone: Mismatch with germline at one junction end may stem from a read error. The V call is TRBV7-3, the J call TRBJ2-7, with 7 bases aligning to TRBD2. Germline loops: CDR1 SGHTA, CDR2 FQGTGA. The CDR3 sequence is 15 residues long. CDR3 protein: CASNLPGGRPYEQYF. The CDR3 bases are TGTGCCAGCAACTTACCGGGGGGTCGTCCCTACGAGCAGTACTTC.

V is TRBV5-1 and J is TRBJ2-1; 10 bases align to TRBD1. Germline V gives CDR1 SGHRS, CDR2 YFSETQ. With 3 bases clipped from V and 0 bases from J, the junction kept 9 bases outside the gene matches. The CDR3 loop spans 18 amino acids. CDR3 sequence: CASSWRDRGYSSYNEQFF. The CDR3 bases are TGCGCCAGCAGCTGGCGGGACAGGGGATATAGCTCCTACAATGAGCAGTTCTTC.

This CDR3 reads CASRFRGATNEKLFF. For the CDR3, the DNA is TGTGCCAGCCGATTTCGGGGGGCAACTAATGAAAAACTGTTTTTT. V gene TRBV6-5 combines with J gene TRBJ1-4; the D gene is possibly TRBD1 (5 bases). CDR3 length: 15 amino acids. CDR1 is MNHEY, CDR2 SVGAGI, per germline. V lost 8 bases to trimming and J lost 0 bases, with 13 bases between them.

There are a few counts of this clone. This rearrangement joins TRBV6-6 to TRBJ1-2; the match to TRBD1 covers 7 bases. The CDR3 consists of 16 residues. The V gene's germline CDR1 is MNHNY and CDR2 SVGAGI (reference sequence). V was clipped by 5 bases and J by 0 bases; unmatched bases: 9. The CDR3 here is CASSPPRDRTNYGYTF. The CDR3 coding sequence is TGTGCCAGCAGTCCTCCCCGGGACAGAACTAACTATGGCTACACCTTC.

In nucleotides, the CDR3 is TGTGCCAGCAGCCTCTCGGACAGGGGGGACTATGGCTACACCTTC. Protein: CASSLSDRGDYGYTF. The V gene is TRBV9, the J gene TRBJ1-2, with TRBD1 matching over 10 bases. Germline CDR1 SGDLS, CDR2 YYNGEE. J lost 3 bases, V lost 4 bases, and 6 bases had no gene match. The length of the CDR3 is 15 residues.

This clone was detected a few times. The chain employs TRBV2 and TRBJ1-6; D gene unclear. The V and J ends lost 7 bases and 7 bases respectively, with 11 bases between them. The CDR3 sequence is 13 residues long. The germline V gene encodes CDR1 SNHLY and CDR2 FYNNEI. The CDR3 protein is CASKGVGNSPLHF. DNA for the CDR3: TGTGCCAGCAAGGGAGTGGGCAATTCACCCCTCCACTTT.